This T cell receptor beta chain was observed in a study of spatial heterogeneity in lung cancer. Study-level results: The study found ubiquitous expanded tumor TCRs in blood more at resection than follow-up.

Per germline, CDR1 SGHTA and CDR2 FQGTGA. The J segment lost 16 bases and the V segment lost 1 base, leaving 7 bases of the junction unmatched. The length of the CDR3 is 13 residues. Time point in this sample: sample taken at primary tumor resection. Unsorted whole RNA from tumor, nontumor lung or frozen PBMC underwent sequencing. Donors were 72 untreated early-stage non-small cell lung cancer patients. A single record per CDR3 protein comes from TCRdb applying MiXCR to the 5' RACE reads. This table has tens of thousands of distinct CDR3 sequences, about 8% appearing once. This clonotype was counted a few times. Its antigen remains unknown.

The chain is built from TRBV7-3 and TRBJ2-4; 10 bases are a match to TRBD1. This clonotype originated in a female donor with early-stage non-small cell lung cancer. The starting material was PBMCs, obtained at surgery. The CDR3 loop is CASSLNAGQGRYF. In DNA, the CDR3 is TGTGCCAGCAGCTTAAATGCGGGACAGGGGAGATACTTC.